This TCR beta chain was found in a study of cytomegalovirus exposure and HLA in healthy donors. Germline loops: CDR1 MRHNA, CDR2 SNTAGT. V was shortened by 4 bases and J by 2 bases, with 9 bases between the two germline ends. The CDR3 is made up of 15 amino acids. General observations from the study: For TCR beta chains, V- and J-gene trimming was later linked to a missense DCLRE1C variant. In presence/absence analyses, roughly uniform sequencing depth across donors was assumed.

PCR used 60 Vbeta primers and 13 Jbeta primers. The data were produced by immunoSEQ multiplex PCR, yet TCRdb's version contains in-frame clones alone and is incomplete. The table has 90,000 to 120,000 clones, 70% to 85% seen once. This clone was detected a few times. The antigen remains unidentified. This clonotype was sampled from a woman aged 18-29 years in good health and CMV-seronegative. The V and J genes are TRBV6-4 and TRBJ2-6; possible D gene TRBD2, 6 bases. Sequencing used PBMCs. As DNA, the CDR3 is TGTGCCAGCAGTGCAGGGAGGACTGGGGCCAACGTCCTGACTTTC. This sequence encodes CASSAGRTGANVLTF.